These T cell receptor beta chains were read from a single sample in a study of cytomegalovirus exposure and HLA in healthy donors. Assay used: immunoSEQ multiplex PCR; TCRdb lists only in-frame clones, some missing. This sample has about 91,000 clones, with 60% to 65% found just once. The sequenced material came from PBMCs. The receptors originated from a human donor in good health. Each CDR3 is given with its conserved first and last residue. D genes are given only for firm matches. The listing skips clone size in some rows; elsewhere it reads once, few, many or a size class.

J	D	size	V	DNA	CDR3
TRBJ2-3	TRBD2	NA	TRBV5-1	TGCGCCAGCAGCTGGGGACTAGCATTCACAGATACGCAGTATTTT	CASSWGLAFTDTQYF
TRBJ1-6	NA	NA	TRBV7-2	TGTGCCAGCAGCCTGCGGAGCCAGGGTGATTCACCCCTCCACTTT	CASSLRSQGDSPLHF
TRBJ2-1	TRBD2	NA	TRBV12-5	TGTGCTACCCGGAGCGGGGGCCTATACGATGAGCAGTTCTTC	CATRSGGLYDEQFF
TRBJ2-1	TRBD2	NA	TRBV7-2	TGTGCCAGCAGCCCCGGAATTACAGCGGGGCCTGACAATGAGCAGTTCTTC	CASSPGITAGPDNEQFF
TRBJ1-4	TRBD1	NA	TRBV2	TGTGCCAGCAGCCTTGCCGGGACAGGGAACGAAAAACTGTTTTTT	CASSLAGTGNEKLFF
TRBJ2-7	TRBD1	NA	TRBV11-3	TGTGCCAGCAGGGGAATGGGGACAGCCTACGAGCAGTACTTC	CASRGMGTAYEQYF
TRBJ1-2	TRBD1	few	TRBV6-5	TGTGCCAGCAGGGACAGGGTGGATGGCTACACCTTC	CASRDRVDGYTF
TRBJ1-2	NA	few	TRBV7-9	TGTGCCAGCAGCTTAGCCGGAATGAGGGGGGGAGATGGCTACACCTTC	CASSLAGMRGGDGYTF
TRBJ1-2	TRBD1	few	TRBV5-6	TGTGCCAGCAGCTTAACAGGGGTGAGTGGCTACACCTTC	CASSLTGVSGYTF
TRBJ1-2	TRBD1	NA	TRBV27	TGTGCCAGCAGTGGGGGACAGGCAGCTAACTATGGCTACACCTTC	CASSGGQAANYGYTF
TRBJ1-4	NA	NA	TRBV7-3	TGTGCCAGCAGCTTAAGGCCTGGTGAAAAACTGTTTTTT	CASSLRPGEKLFF
TRBJ2-7	NA	NA	TRBV5-5	TGTGCCAGCAGCCGTCCCGGAGACTCCGAGCAGTACTTC	CASSRPGDSEQYF
TRBJ2-1	TRBD2	NA	TRBV6-5	TGTGCCAGCAGTTATAGCGGGGGGCGGAATGAGCAGTTCTTC	CASSYSGGRNEQFF
TRBJ1-2	TRBD1	few	TRBV11-2	TGTGCCAGCAGCCCCACAGGGGGGGTTTTAGGAGGCTACACCTTC	CASSPTGGVLGGYTF
TRBJ2-7	NA	NA	TRBV14	TGTGCCAGCAGCCCGAAGGGGTCCTACTACGAGCAGTACTTC	CASSPKGSYYEQYF
TRBJ1-1	NA	NA	TRBV18	TGTGCCAGCTCATCTTACTCAGGGCTGAACACTGAAGCTTTCTTT	CASSSYSGLNTEAFF
TRBJ1-5	NA	once	TRBV7-2	TGTGCCAGCAGCCCGACAGTGTCCCAGCCCCAGCATTTT	CASSPTVSQPQHF
TRBJ1-1	NA	NA	TRBV12-5	TGTGCTAGTGGTTTGCAGATCACGAACACTGAAGCTTTCTTT	CASGLQITNTEAFF
TRBJ1-1	TRBD1	few	TRBV5-5	TGTGCCAGCAGCCCCGGAGAGACAGGGTTGGGCACTGAAGCTTTCTTT	CASSPGETGLGTEAFF
TRBJ2-5	NA	NA	TRBV27	TGTGCCAACTCTCAGACCCAGTACTTC	CANSQTQYF
TRBJ2-5	NA	NA	TRBV11-2	TGTGCCAGCAGCTTAGTCCCGCGCCCCGCACAAGAGACCCAGTACTTC	CASSLVPRPAQETQYF
TRBJ2-1	TRBD2	once	TRBV5-8	TGTGCCAGCAGCCCCGGTAGCGGGGGGGGCCTCAATGAGCAGTTCTTC	CASSPGSGGGLNEQFF
TRBJ2-3	NA	NA	TRBV29-1	TGCAGCGTTGTCCAGCGAATCCTTCGGAATAGCACAGATACGCAGTATTTT	CSVVQRILRNSTDTQYF
TRBJ1-4	TRBD1	NA	TRBV6-5	TGTGCCAGCAAAAGGAGGACAGGACCTAATGAAAAACTGTTTTTT	CASKRRTGPNEKLFF
TRBJ2-5	TRBD1	NA	TRBV5-5	TGTGCCAGCAGCCCAGGGACAGTGCTGAAAGAGACCCAGTACTTC	CASSPGTVLKETQYF